A selection of T cell receptor beta chains follows, all from one sample in a study of response to subunit inactivated influenza vaccine. One entry per CDR3 protein, called by TCRdb with MiXCR from the RT-PCR reads. The profile shows about 540,000 distinct CDR3 sequences, 20% to 25% of them singletons. The data were also submitted as part of a second study, on T cells expressing NK-cell markers.

The material sequenced was CD4+ T cells sorted from PBMCs, taken 11 to 12 days after vaccination. These receptors were collected from a man aged 45-65 years who received an inactivated influenza vaccine. Both conserved end residues are part of each CDR3. A D gene is named only where the DNA matches it firmly. Some rows mark clone size as missing; the rest say once, few, many or name a class of expanded clone.

J gene: TRBJ2-1; clone size: many; D gene: -; V gene: TRBV12-3/TRBV12-4; CDR3 DNA: TGTGCCAGCAGTTTTACAGACAACAAGGAGCAGTTCTTC; CDR3 protein: CASSFTDNKEQFF
J gene: TRBJ2-2; clone size: many; D gene: TRBD1; V gene: TRBV10-3; CDR3 DNA: TGTGCCACCCAGACAGGGGGGGACACCGGGGAGCTGTTTTTT; CDR3 protein: CATQTGGDTGELFF
J gene: TRBJ2-1; clone size: few; D gene: -; V gene: TRBV6-4; CDR3 DNA: TGTGCCAGCGGTCCGGGGGGCCAATACAATGAGCAGTTCTTC; CDR3 protein: CASGPGGQYNEQFF
J gene: TRBJ1-3; clone size: few; D gene: TRBD1; V gene: TRBV20-1; CDR3 DNA: TGCAGTGCTAGAGACAAAAGGACAGGAACCCGATCTGGAAACACCATATATTTT; CDR3 protein: CSARDKRTGTRSGNTIYF
J gene: TRBJ1-2; clone size: -; D gene: -; V gene: TRBV12-3/TRBV12-4; CDR3 DNA: TGTGCCAGCAGTTTGGGTCGCTATGGCTACACCTTC; CDR3 protein: CASSLGRYGYTF
J gene: TRBJ1-2; clone size: -; D gene: -; V gene: TRBV5-1; CDR3 DNA: TGCGCCAGCAGCCCCACGGGGCATACTAACTATGGCTACACCTTC; CDR3 protein: CASSPTGHTNYGYTF
J gene: TRBJ2-5; clone size: -; D gene: -; V gene: TRBV3-1; CDR3 DNA: TGTGCCAGCAGCCAAGGTAGCGCCCAAGAGACCCAGTACTTC; CDR3 protein: CASSQGSAQETQYF
J gene: TRBJ2-2; clone size: many; D gene: -; V gene: TRBV28; CDR3 DNA: TGTGCCAGCAGTAGTGGGATCACCGGGGAGCTGTTTTTT; CDR3 protein: CASSSGITGELFF
J gene: TRBJ1-1; clone size: few; D gene: -; V gene: TRBV7-9; CDR3 DNA: TGTGCCAGCAGCTTAGGTGACTGGGACACTGAAGCTTTCTTT; CDR3 protein: CASSLGDWDTEAFF
J gene: TRBJ2-3; clone size: -; D gene: -; V gene: TRBV7-2; CDR3 DNA: TGTGCCAGTACCTACATGGCAGATACGCAGTATTTT; CDR3 protein: CASTYMADTQYF
J gene: TRBJ1-6; clone size: -; D gene: -; V gene: TRBV7-2; CDR3 DNA: TGTGCCAGCAGCTATTCGGGGGGTTCCTATAATTCACCCCTCCACTTT; CDR3 protein: CASSYSGGSYNSPLHF
J gene: TRBJ2-7; clone size: -; D gene: TRBD1; V gene: TRBV20-1; CDR3 DNA: TGCAGTGCTAGAGTGACAGGGGAAAACGAGCAGTACTTC; CDR3 protein: CSARVTGENEQYF
J gene: TRBJ1-2; clone size: -; D gene: -; V gene: TRBV3-1; CDR3 DNA: TGTGCCAGCAGCCAAACCGGGACCTTCTATGGCTACACCTTC; CDR3 protein: CASSQTGTFYGYTF
J gene: TRBJ1-1; clone size: once; D gene: -; V gene: TRBV29-1; CDR3 DNA: TGCAGCGTTGAAGGATTGACAGCCCCCCGGGGCACTGAAGCTTTCTTT; CDR3 protein: CSVEGLTAPRGTEAFF
J gene: TRBJ2-5; clone size: -; D gene: TRBD2; V gene: TRBV7-9; CDR3 DNA: TGTGCCAGCAGTTACGCGGTAGCGGGAGAAGGAGAGACCCAGTACTTC; CDR3 protein: CASSYAVAGEGETQYF
J gene: TRBJ2-7; clone size: -; D gene: TRBD2; V gene: TRBV28; CDR3 DNA: TGTGCCAGCAGAAATAGCGGGAGTAGGAACGAGCAGTACTTC; CDR3 protein: CASRNSGSRNEQYF
J gene: TRBJ2-1; clone size: few; D gene: -; V gene: TRBV7-9; CDR3 DNA: TGTGCCAGCAGCTCTGTGGGAGGCCCGGGTGGAGGGGAGCAGTTCTTC; CDR3 protein: CASSSVGGPGGGEQFF
J gene: TRBJ1-1; clone size: -; D gene: -; V gene: TRBV7-8; CDR3 DNA: TGTGCCAGCAGCCCAAACGGGGGCTATATGGGCACTGAAGCTTTCTTT; CDR3 protein: CASSPNGGYMGTEAFF
J gene: TRBJ2-5; clone size: -; D gene: -; V gene: TRBV10-3; CDR3 DNA: TGTGCCATCAGTGAGGAATCATTTAGGGCCCAGTACTTC; CDR3 protein: CAISEESFRAQYF
J gene: TRBJ2-3; clone size: few; D gene: -; V gene: TRBV7-2; CDR3 DNA: TGTGCCAGCAGCTTGGGGCCTTCAGGGCAGTATTTT; CDR3 protein: CASSLGPSGQYF
J gene: TRBJ1-6; clone size: -; D gene: -; V gene: TRBV7-2; CDR3 DNA: TGTGCCAGCAGCACCTACAGGAGGGAGAGTTCACCCCTCCACTTT; CDR3 protein: CASSTYRRESSPLHF
J gene: TRBJ2-7; clone size: -; D gene: TRBD2; V gene: TRBV5-1; CDR3 DNA: TGCGCCAGCAGCCGACCCGGGACTAGCGGGAGTATCAACGAGCAGTACTTC; CDR3 protein: CASSRPGTSGSINEQYF
J gene: TRBJ2-1; clone size: -; D gene: TRBD2; V gene: TRBV7-8; CDR3 DNA: TGTGCCAGCAGCCTTGGGACTAGCGGGATTTATGAGCAGTTCTTC; CDR3 protein: CASSLGTSGIYEQFF
J gene: TRBJ1-1; clone size: -; D gene: -; V gene: TRBV7-8; CDR3 DNA: TGTGCCAGCAGCTTAGTGGGGGGCTGGGAAGCTTTCTTT; CDR3 protein: CASSLVGGWEAFF
J gene: TRBJ1-1; clone size: -; D gene: -; V gene: TRBV2; CDR3 DNA: TGTGCCAGCAGTATAAGGACACAGAACACTGAAGCTTTCTTT; CDR3 protein: CASSIRTQNTEAFF
J gene: TRBJ2-1; clone size: many; D gene: -; V gene: TRBV12-3/TRBV12-4; CDR3 DNA: TGTGCCAGCAGTATTAACAACAATGAGCAGTTCTTC; CDR3 protein: CASSINNNEQFF
J gene: TRBJ2-5; clone size: -; D gene: -; V gene: TRBV12-3/TRBV12-4; CDR3 DNA: TGTGCCAGCAGCCTCGGACTGGACGAGACCCAGTACTTC; CDR3 protein: CASSLGLDETQYF
J gene: TRBJ2-3; clone size: many; D gene: -; V gene: TRBV12-3/TRBV12-4; CDR3 DNA: TGTGCCAGCAGTGGGACTGTCGGGAGTATGGGGACGCAGTATTTT; CDR3 protein: CASSGTVGSMGTQYF
J gene: TRBJ2-7; clone size: -; D gene: TRBD1; V gene: TRBV5-6; CDR3 DNA: TGTGCCAGCAGCTTGTACGACAGGGGTCGGTACGAGCAGTACTTC; CDR3 protein: CASSLYDRGRYEQYF
J gene: TRBJ2-7; clone size: -; D gene: -; V gene: TRBV28; CDR3 DNA: TGTGCCAGCAGCCCTGCACGAGTCTACGAGCAGTACTTC; CDR3 protein: CASSPARVYEQYF
J gene: TRBJ2-1; clone size: -; D gene: -; V gene: TRBV14; CDR3 DNA: TGTGCCAGCAGCCAAGACGGTCGAGGGAATGAGCAGTTCTTC; CDR3 protein: CASSQDGRGNEQFF
J gene: TRBJ2-2; clone size: few; D gene: TRBD2; V gene: TRBV24-1; CDR3 DNA: TGTGCCACCAGTGAGTATGGACGCGGGAGCTCTACCGGGGAGCTGTTTTTT; CDR3 protein: CATSEYGRGSSTGELFF
J gene: TRBJ1-6; clone size: few; D gene: -; V gene: TRBV4-1; CDR3 DNA: TGCGCCAGCAGCCAAGGGACAGCGAGCTCCTATAATTCACCCCTCCACTTT; CDR3 protein: CASSQGTASSYNSPLHF
J gene: TRBJ2-1; clone size: -; D gene: -; V gene: TRBV20-1; CDR3 DNA: TGCAGTGCTAGAAAGTCCCTGGCATACAATGAGCAGTTCTTC; CDR3 protein: CSARKSLAYNEQFF
J gene: TRBJ2-1; clone size: -; D gene: -; V gene: TRBV6-2/TRBV6-3; CDR3 DNA: TGTGCCAGCAGTACCAGTCAGGCGTGGGTGCAGTTCTTC; CDR3 protein: CASSTSQAWVQFF
J gene: TRBJ2-2; clone size: few; D gene: TRBD2; V gene: TRBV12-3/TRBV12-4; CDR3 DNA: TGTGCCAGCAGCGTGGGAGGGGACACCGGGGAGCTGTTTTTT; CDR3 protein: CASSVGGDTGELFF
J gene: TRBJ2-7; clone size: few; D gene: -; V gene: TRBV18; CDR3 DNA: TGTGCCAGCTCAAGGACAGACCGAGGCCCCTACGAGCAGTACTTC; CDR3 protein: CASSRTDRGPYEQYF
J gene: TRBJ2-3; clone size: -; D gene: -; V gene: TRBV5-1; CDR3 DNA: TGCGCCAGCAGCTTGGCCTCGAAGGGACCAGATACGCAGTATTTT; CDR3 protein: CASSLASKGPDTQYF
J gene: TRBJ1-6; clone size: few; D gene: -; V gene: TRBV20-1; CDR3 DNA: TGCAGTGCTAGCTCAGGGGCTGATTCACCCCTCCACTTT; CDR3 protein: CSASSGADSPLHF
J gene: TRBJ2-2; clone size: -; D gene: TRBD1; V gene: TRBV2; CDR3 DNA: TGTGCCAGCAGTGAGACGACAGGGTTCGGGGAGCTGTTTTTT; CDR3 protein: CASSETTGFGELFF